Listed below are T cell receptor beta chains from one sample, sequenced in a study of radiation and T cells in renal cell carcinoma. The data were produced by immunoSEQ multiplex PCR, yet TCRdb's version contains in-frame clones alone and is incomplete. The table shows around 140,000 clones, with roughly 90% occurring only once. Specimen: blood, collected from a patient whose treatment included radiotherapy and nephrectomy. The source of these receptors is a woman between 65 and 79 years old with renal cell carcinoma. Both conserved end residues are part of each CDR3. Fields, in order: J gene, V gene, CDR3 length, D gene, CDR3 DNA, CDR3 protein. D genes are given only for firm matches.

TRBJ1-4,TRBV5-1,14,TRBD1,TGCGCCAGCACCAGTGACAGGGGGCAAGAAAAACTGTTTTTT,CASTSDRGQEKLFF
TRBJ2-7,TRBV11-2,15,TRBD2,TGTGCCAGCAGCCCAAGACTAGCGGGGGCCTACGAGCAGTACTTC,CASSPRLAGAYEQYF
TRBJ1-2,TRBV4-2,15,-,TGTGCCAGCAGCCAAGATCAGAGTACGGGCTATGGCTACACCTTC,CASSQDQSTGYGYTF
TRBJ1-2,TRBV30,13,-,TGTGCCGAGAAAACGGACGGTAGTACTGGCTACACCTTC,CAEKTDGSTGYTF
TRBJ2-3,TRBV10-3,15,-,TGTGCCATCAGTGGGAGCTACCGCCGCACAGATACGCAGTATTTT,CAISGSYRRTDTQYF
TRBJ2-2,TRBV5-1,14,TRBD2,TGCGCCAGCAGCGCCGCGGGGGTCACCGGGGAGCTGTTTTTT,CASSAAGVTGELFF
TRBJ2-1,TRBV14,12,-,TGTGCCAGCAGCCGAACAGGGAGTGAGCAGTTCTTC,CASSRTGSEQFF
TRBJ1-1,TRBV7-8,13,-,TGTGCCAGCAGTCTAGGGGGGGCCACTGAAGCTTTCTTT,CASSLGGATEAFF
TRBJ1-2,TRBV6-5,13,-,TGTGCCAGCAGTCCGGACGGAAACTATGGCTACACCTTC,CASSPDGNYGYTF
TRBJ1-2,TRBV27,13,-,TGTGCCAGCAGTTTATTCGAGAACTATGGCTACACCTTC,CASSLFENYGYTF
TRBJ2-7,TRBV28,17,TRBD1,TGTGCCAGCAGTTTTTTAAGGGGGCAGCCGAGCTCCTACGAGCAGTACTTC,CASSFLRGQPSSYEQYF
TRBJ2-2,TRBV2,15,-,TGTGCCAGCAGTGAAGGGCTTAGGATAATCGGGGAGCTGTTTTTT,CASSEGLRIIGELFF
TRBJ2-2,TRBV5-8,14,-,TGTGCCAGCAGAACAAGATTTAACACCGGGGAGCTGTTTTTT,CASRTRFNTGELFF
TRBJ1-2,TRBV4-1,16,TRBD1,TGCGCCAGCAGCCAAGATCCAGGGGGCGTTGGCTATGGCTACACCTTC,CASSQDPGGVGYGYTF
TRBJ1-2,TRBV19,15,TRBD1,TGTGCCAGTAGTATGACAGGGCACTATGGCTATGGCTACACCTTC,CASSMTGHYGYGYTF
TRBJ1-5,TRBV6-6,14,-,TGTGCCAGCAGTCCCCCGGGGGGCGGTCAGCCCCAGCATTTT,CASSPPGGGQPQHF
TRBJ2-3,TRBV7-9,14,-,TGTGCCAGCAGTTTACAGGGTAGCACAGATACGCAGTATTTT,CASSLQGSTDTQYF
TRBJ2-2,TRBV6-4,14,-,TGTGCCAGCAAGGTAGGGACCAACACCGGGGAGCTGTTTTTT,CASKVGTNTGELFF
TRBJ1-1,TRBV19,14,-,TGTGCCAGTAGTATAGATACCGAAAACACTGAAGCTTTCTTT,CASSIDTENTEAFF
TRBJ2-7,TRBV23-1,20,-,TGCGCCAGCAGTCAATCAGGGTCGCCCCGGTGTAGGGACGGACCCTACGAGCAGTACTTC,CASSQSGSPRCRDGPYEQYF
TRBJ2-1,TRBV5-1,16,TRBD1,TGCGCCAGCAGCTTAGGCGGACAGGGGGCTTCCAATGAGCAGTTCTTC,CASSLGGQGASNEQFF
TRBJ2-2,TRBV19,14,-,TGTGCCAGTAGTATATCAAGCAACACCGGGGAGCTGTTTTTT,CASSISSNTGELFF
TRBJ1-6,TRBV4-3,13,-,TGCGCCAGCAGCCAAGAGGGGGGATCACCCCTCCACTTT,CASSQEGGSPLHF